This T cell receptor beta chain was sequenced for a study of T-cell memory formation after mild COVID-19. Study details: TCR clusters were mostly confined to one donor each.

On this clonotype itself: The target antigen is unknown.

TCRdb re-derived calls from the 5' RACE reads in MiXCR, one entry per CDR3 protein. The profile shows about 12,000 distinct CDR3 sequences, about 14% of them singletons. Notes on the study in general: Balance between CD4 and CD8 was seen in clones contracting day 15 to 85, and a CD4+ lean was seen in later expanders. CD8+ contracting clones occupied EMRA, while CD4+ ones occupied mainly CM and EM. Pre-infection memory harbored some responding clones, suggesting cross-reactive memory joined.

Sequences were obtained from PBMCs or a T cell subset sorted from them (not recorded which). This sequence originates from a man between 18 and 29 years old who had mild COVID-19 (a few samples of this study predate the infection). Cell type and time point are not known.

The CDR3 bases are TGTGCCAGCAGCCCTGACACCTGGCAGGCCTACGAGCAGTACTTC. The encoded protein is CASSPDTWQAYEQYF. The chain is built from TRBV3-1 and TRBJ2-7; D remains ambiguous. Between the trimmed V and J ends, which lost 4 bases and 2 bases, there was a span of 15 bases. In germline, CDR1 is LGHDT, CDR2 YNNKEL (reference sequence). This CDR3 has 15 amino acids.